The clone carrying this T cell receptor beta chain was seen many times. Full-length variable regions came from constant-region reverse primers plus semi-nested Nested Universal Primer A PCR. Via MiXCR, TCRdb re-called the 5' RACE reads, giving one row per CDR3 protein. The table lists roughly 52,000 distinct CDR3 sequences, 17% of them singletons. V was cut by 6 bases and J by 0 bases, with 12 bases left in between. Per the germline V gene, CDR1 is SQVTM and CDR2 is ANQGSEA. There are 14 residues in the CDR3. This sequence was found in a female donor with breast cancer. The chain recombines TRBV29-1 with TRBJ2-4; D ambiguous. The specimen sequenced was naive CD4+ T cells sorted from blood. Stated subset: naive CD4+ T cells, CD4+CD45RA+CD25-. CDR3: CSVRSNLAKNIQYF. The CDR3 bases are TGCAGCGTCCGGTCCAATCTAGCCAAAAACATTCAGTACTTC.